The sequence of this TCR beta chain was determined in a study of T cell responses to AZD1222 COVID-19 vaccine. General observations from the study: It should be noted that donors were predominantly white British and more often female, and clonal diversity was possibly underestimated. Two doses of AZD1222 preceded a rise in Spike-specific TCR breadth and depth. Only five or six people who got AZD1222 tested seropositive at baseline.

With regard to this clone: What it binds is unknown.

Per germline, CDR1 SEHNR and CDR2 FQNEAQ (reference sequence). The CDR3 has 14 residues. Trimming pared 6 bases from V and 2 bases from J, leaving 11 bases between. Using immunoSEQ multiplex PCR, the repertoire was profiled, and TCRdb retains in-frame clones only, with some absent. Found here are about 150,000 clones, 90% to 95% of them singletons; the top ten hold 3% to 4%. The TCR was taken from an adult who received the AZD1222 COVID-19 vaccine. The specimen was peripheral blood, collected 28 days after the second AZD1222 dose. The chain uses TRBV7-9 and TRBJ2-4, with D maybe TRBD2 (5 bases). Here the CDR3 reads CASSPPGTKNIQYF. The CDR3 bases are TGTGCCAGCAGTCCACCGGGGACCAAAAACATTCAGTACTTC.